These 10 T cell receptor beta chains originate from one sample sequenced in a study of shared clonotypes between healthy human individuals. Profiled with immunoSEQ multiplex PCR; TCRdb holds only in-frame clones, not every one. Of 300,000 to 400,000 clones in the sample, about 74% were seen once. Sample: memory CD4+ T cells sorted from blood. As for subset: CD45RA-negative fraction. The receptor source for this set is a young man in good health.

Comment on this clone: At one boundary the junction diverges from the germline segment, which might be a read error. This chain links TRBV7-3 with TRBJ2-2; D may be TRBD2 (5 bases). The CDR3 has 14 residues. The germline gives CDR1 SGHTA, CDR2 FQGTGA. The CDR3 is CASSLTSRTGELFF. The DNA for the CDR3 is TGTGCCAGCAGCCTAACTAGTAGGACCGGGGAGCTGTTTTTT. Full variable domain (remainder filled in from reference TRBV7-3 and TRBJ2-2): GAGVSQTPSNKVTEKGKYVELRCDPISGHTALYWYRQSLGQGPEFLIYFQGTGAADDSGLPNDRFFAVRPEGSVSTLKIQRTERGDSAVYLCASSLTSRTGELFFGEGSRLTVL.

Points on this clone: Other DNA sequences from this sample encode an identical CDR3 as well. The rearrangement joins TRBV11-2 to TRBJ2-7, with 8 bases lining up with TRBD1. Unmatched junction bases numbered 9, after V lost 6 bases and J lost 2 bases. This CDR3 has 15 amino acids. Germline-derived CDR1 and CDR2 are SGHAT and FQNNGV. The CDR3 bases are TGTGCCAGCAGGTACCGACAGGGGCCAACCTACGAGCAGTACTTC. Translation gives CASRYRQGPTYEQYF.

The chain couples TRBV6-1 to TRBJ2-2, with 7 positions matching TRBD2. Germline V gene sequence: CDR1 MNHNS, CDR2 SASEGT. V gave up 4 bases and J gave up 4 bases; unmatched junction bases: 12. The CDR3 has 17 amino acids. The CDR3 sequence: CASSGSLAGLSTGELFF. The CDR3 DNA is TGTGCCAGCAGTGGTTCCTTAGCGGGCCTTTCCACCGGGGAGCTGTTTTTT.

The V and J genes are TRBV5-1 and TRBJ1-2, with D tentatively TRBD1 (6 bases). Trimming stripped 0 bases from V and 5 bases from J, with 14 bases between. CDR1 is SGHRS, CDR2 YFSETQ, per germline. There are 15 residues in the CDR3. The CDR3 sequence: CASSLDVGALYGYTF. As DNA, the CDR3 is TGCGCCAGCAGCTTGGATGTGGGGGCGCTTTATGGCTACACCTTC.

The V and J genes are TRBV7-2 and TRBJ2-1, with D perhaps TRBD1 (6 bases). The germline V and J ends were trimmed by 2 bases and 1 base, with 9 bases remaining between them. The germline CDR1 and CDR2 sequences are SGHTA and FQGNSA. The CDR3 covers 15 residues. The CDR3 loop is CASSLLGQSYNEQFF. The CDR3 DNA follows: TGTGCCAGCAGCTTACTCGGACAGTCCTACAATGAGCAGTTCTTC.

In DNA form, the CDR3 reads TGTGCCAGCAGGGACTACAAAGACTACGAGCAGTACTTC. Its translation: CASRDYKDYEQYF. This chain uses TRBV2 with TRBJ2-7; the D gene is possibly TRBD2 (6 bases). Germline CDR1 SNHLY, CDR2 FYNNEI. V lost 6 bases, J lost 3 bases, and 12 bases lay in between. The CDR3 has 13 amino acids.

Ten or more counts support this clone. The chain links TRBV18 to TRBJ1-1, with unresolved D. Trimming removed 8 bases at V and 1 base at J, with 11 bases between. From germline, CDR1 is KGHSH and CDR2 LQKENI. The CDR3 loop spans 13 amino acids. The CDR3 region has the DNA TGTGCCAGCGGACTGCAGGCGAACACTGAAGCTTTCTTT. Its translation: CASGLQANTEAFF.

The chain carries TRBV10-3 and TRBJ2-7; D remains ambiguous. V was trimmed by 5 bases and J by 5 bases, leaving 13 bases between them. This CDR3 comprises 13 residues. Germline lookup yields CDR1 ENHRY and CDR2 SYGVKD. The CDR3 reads CAISNGDSNEQYF. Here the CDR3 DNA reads TGTGCCATCAGTAATGGAGATTCCAACGAGCAGTACTTC.

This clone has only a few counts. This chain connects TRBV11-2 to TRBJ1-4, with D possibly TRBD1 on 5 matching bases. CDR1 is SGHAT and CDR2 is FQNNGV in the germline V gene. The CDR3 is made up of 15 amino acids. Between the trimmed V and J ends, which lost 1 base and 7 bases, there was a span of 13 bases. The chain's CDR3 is CASSLGAGTSEKLFF. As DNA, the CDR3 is TGTGCCAGCAGCTTAGGGGCAGGGACGAGTGAAAAACTGTTTTTT.

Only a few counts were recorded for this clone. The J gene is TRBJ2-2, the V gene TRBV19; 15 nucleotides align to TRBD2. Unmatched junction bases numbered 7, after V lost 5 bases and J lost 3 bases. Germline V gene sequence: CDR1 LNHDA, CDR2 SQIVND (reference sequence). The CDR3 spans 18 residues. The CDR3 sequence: CASSFPGLAGGHTGELFF. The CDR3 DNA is TGTGCCAGTAGTTTTCCGGGACTAGCGGGAGGACACACCGGGGAGCTGTTTTTT.